The source of this T cell receptor beta chain is a study of shared clonotypes between healthy human individuals (dated by TCRdb to 2020 to 2021). Context from the whole study: A couple of women and a few men aged 18 to 49 years were included in the cohort. Per donor, three plates each were used for CD4 naive and CD4 memory, two for CD8 naive, and one for CD8 memory. The study deeply sequenced blood TCR repertoires of about five healthy adults to estimate repertoire size and the extent of clonotype sharing between individuals. Libraries were prepared and TCR repertoires were sequenced by different laboratories using diverse techniques, in order to increase sequencing depth and limit assay-specific biases. Per donor, leukapheresis produced somewhere between about 0.94 and 9 billion PBMCs. The investigation overall reported the following: Compared with non-shared clonotypes, the clonotypes found in all four sorted-subset donors had higher generation probabilities. When several donors were compared, the shared fraction of clonotypes was around 4.6% for naive CD4, around 3.6% for naive CD8, more than 2% for memory CD4, and around 0.4% for memory CD8. Sampling was restricted to blood, and TCR repertoires in tissues likely differ from the TCR repertoires found in blood. Rarefaction of sorted-subset datasets indicated incomplete sequencing despite the large sequencing depth. Pairwise subsampling indicated that sequencing depth was expected to affect the degree of clonotype sharing among donors. Because the study included a small number of donors, the genetic and exposure-history diversity represented was limited. Larger estimated clonotype richness was generally found for naive subsets than for memory subsets.

Details on this clone: No cognate antigen has been identified for it. No much larger clonotype is one base removed from it; base qualities were not supplied.

The CDR3 contains 12 residues, cysteine and phenylalanine counted. Of all the DNA, just the CDR3 is kept, 36 bases in frame from base 1. V loses 7 bases of germline sequence and J loses 7 bases, and the interval between the two ends is 11 bases. The germline V gene yields MDHEN for CDR1 and SYDVKM for CDR2. The donors were healthy, HIV-negative adults who had no recently reported acute infections or vaccinations. All donors were Caucasian adults living in Nashville, Tennessee, USA. CD4+ T cells were enriched by magnetic negative selection; naive cells were then positively selected on CD45RA, and the negative fraction formed the memory subset. Blood was collected by leukapheresis, and PBMCs were isolated by Ficoll-Histopaque density gradient centrifugation and then cryopreserved in liquid nitrogen vapor phase. Analytical flow cytometry was used to check the purity and quantity of each magnetically sorted T cell population. Genomic DNA was isolated from every sorted fraction and measured by UV absorbance on a Nanodrop 2000c.

Using the deep immunoSEQ assay, multiplex PCR amplified TCR CDR3 regions from genomic DNA. For each cell subset, the extracted genomic DNA was distributed evenly across all wells of several immunoSEQ 96-well plates, and each plate served as one replicate. For sorted subsets, each replicate PCR was loaded with 200 ng genomic DNA, equivalent to about 30,000 T cell genomes. Purified libraries were quantified with a Qubit 3.0 fluorometer, sized on a Bioanalyzer 2100, and re-quantified with the KAPA Library Quantification kit. A separate single-read 150-cycle Illumina NextSeq 550 flow cell was used to sequence each immunoSEQ 96-well plate. The paper's data handling went like this. Because the immunoSEQ output held only junctional sequences and lacked quality scores, the filtering could not match the filtering applied to full-length reads. To assign V/J genes and CDR3, sequences were annotated using PyIR, a Python wrapper for IgBLAST v1.9, with IMGT germline references. Reads with weak V/J assignments (E-value above 1e-6), missing CDR3, stop codons, out-of-frame junctions, or ambiguous translated residues were removed. A V3J clonotype was defined by an identical inferred V gene, J gene, and CDR3 amino acid sequence. Percentage overlap between repertoires was calculated by dividing the number of shared unique clonotypes by the size of the smaller repertoire. Repertoire richness was assessed with RTK rarefaction, the Chao1 estimator, and Recon v2.1 estimates of unobserved clonotypes. OLGA was used to compute generation probabilities for all TCRbeta clonotypes that the gDNA method yielded from a few donors. TCRdb provides this immuneACCESS table in a form limited to in-frame rearrangements. Some clones are lacking; in checked studies, under half of them reflect an unresolved V gene, and why the rest are absent is not known. The V and J calls and clone size are taken from that table; D and trimming were inferred from the DNA. The sample table holds approximately 2.5 million clones, of which approximately 90% were seen once. Around 0.15% of the sample goes to the ten largest clones.

Here the chain combines TRBV28 and TRBJ1-5; the D gene cannot be named for sure. Sequencing was performed on naive CD4+ T cells sorted from blood. Interpreted using the paper, the cell subset or site label stands for: CD45RA+ positively selected. This receptor was obtained from a man between 18 and 29 years old in good health. The CDR3 amino acid sequence is: CASNSARQPQHF. Read as DNA, the sequence is TGTGCCAGCAACTCAGCCCGGCAGCCCCAGCATTTT.